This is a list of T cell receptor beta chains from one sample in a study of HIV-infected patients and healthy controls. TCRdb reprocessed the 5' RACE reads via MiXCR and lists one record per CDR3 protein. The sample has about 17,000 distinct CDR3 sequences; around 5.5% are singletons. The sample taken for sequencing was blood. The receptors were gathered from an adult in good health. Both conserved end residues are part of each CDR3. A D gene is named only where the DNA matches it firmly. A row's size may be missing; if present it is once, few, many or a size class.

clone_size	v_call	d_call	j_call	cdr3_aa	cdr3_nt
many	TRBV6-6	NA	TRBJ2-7	CASSYYPRAYEQYF	TGTGCCAGCAGTTACTATCCCAGAGCCTACGAGCAGTACTTC
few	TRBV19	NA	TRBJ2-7	CASSGIDSYEQYF	TGTGCCAGTAGTGGAATCGACAGCTACGAGCAGTACTTC
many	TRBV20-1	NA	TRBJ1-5	CSARETLRGGNQPQHF	TGCAGTGCTAGAGAAACGTTACGGGGAGGCAATCAGCCCCAGCATTTT
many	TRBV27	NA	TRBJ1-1	CASRQRNTEAFF	TGTGCCAGTCGACAGAGGAACACTGAAGCTTTCTTT
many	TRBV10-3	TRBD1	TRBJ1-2	CAITGTGGNYGYTF	TGTGCCATAACCGGGACAGGGGGTAACTATGGCTACACCTTC
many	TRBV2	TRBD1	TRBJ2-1	CASSEDSQGVVYNEQFF	TGTGCCAGCAGTGAAGATAGCCAGGGGGTAGTCTACAATGAGCAGTTCTTC
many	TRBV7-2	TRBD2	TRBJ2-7	CASSTQRGGYEQYF	TGTGCCAGCAGCACACAGCGGGGCGGGTACGAGCAGTACTTC
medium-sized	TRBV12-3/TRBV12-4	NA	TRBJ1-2	CASSLVSGVGYGYTF	TGTGCCAGCAGTTTAGTTTCCGGGGTCGGCTATGGCTACACCTTC
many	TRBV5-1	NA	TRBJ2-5	CASTRTFQETQYF	TGCGCCAGCACCCGGACCTTCCAAGAGACCCAGTACTTC
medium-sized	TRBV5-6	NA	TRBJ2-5	CASSLVDRMYQETQYF	TGTGCCAGCAGCTTGGTAGACAGGATGTACCAAGAGACCCAGTACTTC
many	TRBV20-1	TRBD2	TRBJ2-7	CSASRLAGGSEGEQYF	TGCAGTGCTAGCCGTCTAGCGGGGGGATCTGAAGGCGAGCAGTACTTC
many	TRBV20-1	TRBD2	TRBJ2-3	CSARGLAGNTDTQYF	TGCAGTGCTAGGGGACTAGCGGGGAACACAGATACGCAGTATTTT
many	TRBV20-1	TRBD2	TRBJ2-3	CSASEYERGTDTQYF	TGCAGTGCTAGCGAGTACGAGCGGGGGACAGATACGCAGTATTTT
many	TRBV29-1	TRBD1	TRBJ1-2	CSVDEGTGRDGYGYTF	TGCAGCGTTGACGAAGGGACAGGGAGAGATGGCTATGGCTACACCTTC
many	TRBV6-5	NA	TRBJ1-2	CASSYVAGASYGYTF	TGTGCCAGCAGTTACGTGGCAGGGGCTTCCTATGGCTACACCTTC
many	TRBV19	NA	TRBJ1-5	CASSIVAEFSNQPQHF	TGTGCCAGTAGTATAGTAGCTGAATTTAGCAATCAGCCCCAGCATTTT
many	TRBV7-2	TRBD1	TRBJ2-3	CASSWRQGADTQYF	TGTGCCAGCAGCTGGCGCCAGGGGGCAGATACGCAGTATTTT
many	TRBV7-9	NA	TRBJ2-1	CASSPLDGAMNYNEQFF	TGTGCCAGCAGCCCCCTAGACGGGGCAATGAACTACAATGAGCAGTTCTTC
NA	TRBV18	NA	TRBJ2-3	CASSPWSGGSTDTQYF	TGTGCCAGCTCACCTTGGTCGGGGGGCTCCACAGATACGCAGTATTTT
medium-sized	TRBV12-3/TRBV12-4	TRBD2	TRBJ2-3	CASSFRAGGLSTDTQYF	TGTGCCAGCAGTTTTAGGGCGGGGGGCCTTAGCACAGATACGCAGTATTTT
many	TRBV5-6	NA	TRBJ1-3	CASSSPGRLSGNTIYF	TGTGCCAGCAGCTCACCGGGGCGCCTCTCTGGAAACACCATATATTTT
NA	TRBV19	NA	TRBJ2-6	CASSMRGRSNVLTF	TGTGCCAGTAGTATGCGGGGCCGGTCCAACGTCCTGACTTTC